What follows is one T cell receptor beta chain and its context. Its antigen is still unknown. PCR primers comprised 60 Vbeta and 13 Jbeta primers. Assay: immunoSEQ multiplex PCR; the TCRdb copy retains only in-frame clones and omits some. The sample holds under 200,000 clones; 80% to 85% are singletons and the top ten take roughly 1.5%. The sample comes from a study of cytomegalovirus exposure and HLA in healthy donors. Study-wide results and caveats: TCR beta chain V- and J-gene trimming was linked, in a later analysis, to a missense variant in DCLRE1C. Being productive about 87% or about 30% of the time was typical of most TCR beta V segments in an earlier analysis. The study had only CMV serostatus as immune exposure information.

The V and J ends lost 3 bases and 3 bases respectively, with 25 bases between them. CDR3 length: 18 residues. Germline assignment: CDR1 SGHRS and CDR2 YFSETQ. The chain couples TRBV5-1 to TRBJ2-7; possible D gene TRBD2, 6 bases. Sequenced material: PBMCs. The TCR originated in a woman aged 18-29 years in good health and CMV-seronegative. CDR3 sequence (DNA): TGCGCCAGCAGCTGGGGAGGTTATGGAGGGACCCGGCTCTACGAGCAGTACGTC. It is translated as CASSWGGYGGTRLYEQYV.